This TCR beta chain originates from a study of graft-versus-host responses after intestinal transplantation. The wider study: Multivisceral, liver-intestinal, or isolated intestinal transplants were given to recipients. Every one of the recipients received anti-thymocyte globulin induction and afterwards took tacrolimus and steroids for roughly 3 years. General study points: Researchers found GvH clones in recipient marrow, and some showed up first in ileum or blood.

Assay: immunoSEQ multiplex PCR; the TCRdb copy retains only in-frame clones and omits some. This table has 100,000 to 120,000 clones, just under 95% appearing once. On this clone: What it binds is unknown.

In germline, CDR1 is PRHDT, CDR2 FYEKMQ (reference sequence). V was pared by 3 bases and J by 2 bases, with 6 bases of the junction left unmatched. This CDR3 comprises 17 residues. Sequences were derived from unstimulated CD8+ T cells sorted from spleen or lymph node cells, sampled before intestinal transplant. The TCR originated in a human donor who received an intestinal transplant. V is TRBV13 and J is TRBJ2-4, with 11 positions matching TRBD1. The CDR3 DNA reads TGTGCCAGCAGCTTTCTCGGACAGGGGGCGACCAAAAACATTCAGTACTTC. Its protein product is CASSFLGQGATKNIQYF.